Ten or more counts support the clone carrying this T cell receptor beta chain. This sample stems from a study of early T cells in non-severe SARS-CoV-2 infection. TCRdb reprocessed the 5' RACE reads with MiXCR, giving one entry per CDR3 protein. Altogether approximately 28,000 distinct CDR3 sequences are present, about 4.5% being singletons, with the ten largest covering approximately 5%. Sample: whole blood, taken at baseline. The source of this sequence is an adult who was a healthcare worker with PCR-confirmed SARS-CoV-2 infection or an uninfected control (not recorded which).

The CDR3 sequence is CASSQEARAPYNSPLHF. In DNA form, the CDR3 reads TGCGCCAGCAGCCAAGAGGCTCGGGCACCCTATAATTCACCCCTCCACTTT. The chain is built from TRBV4-3 and TRBJ1-6; D unclear. In germline, CDR1 is LGHNA, CDR2 YSLEER. Trimming left V 0 bases short and J 2 bases short, with 11 bases between. The CDR3 sequence is 17 residues long.